This passage covers 11 T cell receptor beta chains from one sample sequenced in a study of cytomegalovirus exposure and HLA in healthy donors. Primers included in the PCR were 60 Vbeta and 13 Jbeta primers. The repertoire was sequenced with immunoSEQ multiplex PCR; TCRdb's copy has only in-frame clones and lacks some. This table has hundreds of thousands of clones, more than 55% appearing once. Sample: PBMCs. These receptors all come from a female donor in good health and CMV-seronegative.

CDR3 loop: CASSQDLRKGGDSGNTIYF. CDR3 bases: TGTGCCAGCTCTCAGGATCTAAGAAAAGGGGGAGACTCTGGAAACACCATATATTTT. V is TRBV18 and J is TRBJ1-3, with a possible D match to TRBD1 (6 bases). V lost 6 bases and J 0 bases, leaving 24 bases between the germline ends. The length of the CDR3 is 19 residues. Germline CDR1 KGHSH, CDR2 LQKENI.

V is TRBV6-1 and J is TRBJ2-2; D perhaps matches TRBD2 (6 bases). CDR3 length equals 13 residues. Germline CDR1 reads MNHNS; CDR2 reads SASEGT. The V and J ends lost 6 bases and 7 bases respectively, with 12 bases between them. In nucleotides, the CDR3 is TGTGCCAGCAGCCTCGGGAGTGGCGGGGAGCTGTTTTTT. This sequence encodes CASSLGSGGELFF.

This clone has just one count. This chain uses TRBV5-4 with TRBJ2-3, with D perhaps matching TRBD2 (6 bases). This CDR3 is built from 15 residues. Trimming removed 2 bases from V and 4 bases from J, with 14 bases in between. CDR1 is SGHNT, CDR2 YYREEE, per germline (reference sequence). This CDR3 reads CASSFGGNRADTQYF. The CDR3 region has the DNA TGTGCCAGCAGCTTTGGGGGGAATCGGGCAGATACGCAGTATTTT. Full variable domain (rest looked up from reference TRBV5-4 and TRBJ2-3): ETGVTQSPTHLIKTRGQQVTLRCSSQSGHNTVSWYQQALGQGPQFIFQYYREEENGRGNFPPRFSGLQFPNYSSELNVNALELDDSALYLCASSFGGNRADTQYFGPGTRLTVL.

V gene TRBV5-4 combines with J gene TRBJ2-7, with TRBD1 identical over 8 bases. Germline CDR1 is SGHNT and CDR2 is YYREEE (reference sequence). V was pared by 4 bases and J by 2 bases, with 8 bases of the junction left unmatched. This CDR3 region has 15 residues. CDR3 coding DNA: TGTGCCAGCAGCCACCGGGACAGGATGACCTACGAGCAGTACTTC. This translates into CASSHRDRMTYEQYF.

This clone has only a few counts. The chain has TRBV9 and TRBJ1-6; 9 bases align to TRBD1. The CDR3 is made up of 15 amino acids. Germline V gene data show CDR1 as SGDLS and CDR2 as YYNGEE. Unmatched junction bases numbered 6, after V lost 4 bases and J lost 7 bases. The CDR3 DNA sequence: TGTGCCAGCAGCCAAATTGGACAGGGGAATTCACCCCTCCACTTT. Encoded protein: CASSQIGQGNSPLHF. The full variable domain, completed using reference TRBV9 and TRBJ1-6, is DSGVTQTPKHLITATGQRVTLRCSPRSGDLSVYWYQQSLDQGLQFLIQYYNGEERAKGNILERFSAQQFPDLHSELNLSSLELGDSALYFCASSQIGQGNSPLHFGNGTRLTVT.

The chain combines TRBV4-1 with TRBJ2-6; D possibly corresponds to TRBD2 (6 bases). The CDR3 contains 17 residues. The V gene's germline CDR1 is MGHRA and CDR2 YSYEKL. Trimming removed 0 bases at V and 3 bases at J, with 12 bases between. The CDR3: CASSQESAGGGANVLTF. DNA of the CDR3: TGCGCCAGCAGCCAAGAATCGGCCGGGGGTGGGGCCAACGTCCTGACTTTC.

The chain links TRBV7-9 to TRBJ1-3; D is possibly TRBD1 (6 bases). The CDR3 consists of 14 residues. Germline V gene sequence: CDR1 SEHNR, CDR2 FQNEAQ (reference sequence). Between the trimmed V and J ends, which lost 5 bases and 3 bases, there was a span of 11 bases. CDR3: CASSPRDNGNTIYF. The CDR3 DNA sequence: TGTGCCAGCAGCCCCAGGGACAATGGAAACACCATATATTTT.

To note about this clone: Its ends do not fully match the called genes, so a read error is possible. This chain uses TRBV25-1 with TRBJ2-7; D is perhaps TRBD2 (5 bases). The CDR3 spans 14 residues. CDR1 and CDR2 (germline): MGHDK, SYGVNS. CDR3 region: CASSEIGSSYERYF. The CDR3 bases are TGTGCCAGCAGTGAAATTGGGAGCTCCTACGAGCGGTACTTC.

The V gene is TRBV18, the J gene TRBJ1-1; 8 nucleotides agree with TRBD1. The CDR3 has 15 amino acids. V shed 2 bases and J 1 base; nucleotides not matched to a gene: 3. Per germline, CDR1 KGHSH and CDR2 LQKENI. CDR3 nucleotides: TGTGCCAGCTCACCATCCGGACAGGGGAACACTGAAGCTTTCTTT. This codes for CASSPSGQGNTEAFF.

The CDR3 loop is CASGDRGLGTGELFF. The CDR3 region has the DNA TGTGCCAGTGGGGACAGGGGGCTGGGGACCGGGGAGCTGTTTTTT. The rearrangement uses TRBV19 and TRBJ2-2, with 12 bases matching TRBD1. Germline-derived CDR1 and CDR2 are LNHDA and SQIVND (reference sequence). J gave up 5 bases and V 8 bases, and 6 bases lay outside the gene matches. This CDR3 has 15 amino acids.

This sequence joins TRBV2 and TRBJ2-7, with D maybe TRBD1 (6 bases). V lost 5 bases, J lost 6 bases, and 11 bases lay in between. Germline V CDR1 and CDR2: SNHLY, FYNNEI. CDR3 length equals 12 residues. CDR3 sequence reads: CASSPWTAEQYF. CDR3 DNA sequence: TGTGCCAGCAGTCCATGGACAGCCGAGCAGTACTTC.